These T cell receptor beta chains were read from a single sample in a study of human T cells and chemical hapten exposure. Each CDR3 protein is one row after TCRdb ran MiXCR on the 5' RACE reads. The sample yields about 140,000 distinct CDR3 sequences, 4.1% seen once. Source of these receptors: a female donor in good health. Each CDR3 is given with its conserved first and last residue. Fields, in order: V gene, D gene, J gene, CDR3 protein. A D gene is named only where the DNA matches it firmly.

>TRBV7-2|-|TRBJ2-2
CASSLLSAGELFF
>TRBV6-6|-|TRBJ2-5
CASSYAKTRSETQYF
>TRBV21-1|-|TRBJ1-1
CASSKREGHTEAFF
>TRBV28|-|TRBJ1-1
CASSLLTTARDTEAFF
>TRBV6-1|-|TRBJ1-5
CASKGGDATNQPQHF
>TRBV30|TRBD2|TRBJ2-1
CAWSLAGGFEQFF
>TRBV5-1|TRBD1|TRBJ2-7
CASRDGTGPGEQYF
>TRBV19|-|TRBJ1-5
CAVGEGVWPQHF
>TRBV7-9|-|TRBJ2-1
CASSLTWTTLYNEQFF
>TRBV7-9|TRBD1|TRBJ1-2
CASSSGTGNYGYTF
>TRBV10-3|-|TRBJ1-2
CAISAVPDDGYTF
>TRBV7-6|-|TRBJ1-5
CASSFYPGEDQPQHF
>TRBV28|-|TRBJ1-1
CASSFVMNTEAFF
>TRBV6-5|TRBD2|TRBJ2-1
CASSYLRPGLSYNEQFF
>TRBV12-3/TRBV12-4|TRBD2|TRBJ2-2
CASSTRGGQGELFF
>TRBV7-9|TRBD2|TRBJ2-7
CASSLIHSSGGSPEQYF
>TRBV20-1|-|TRBJ1-5
CSARFGQGRRSNQPQHF
>TRBV24-1|-|TRBJ2-2
CATSDQGRDTGELFF
>TRBV7-2|TRBD1|TRBJ2-3
CASSSSQGTDTQYF
>TRBV7-3|-|TRBJ1-1
CASSSKGGAGDTEAFF
>TRBV27|TRBD2|TRBJ2-1
CASSLLGTSGGNEQFF
>TRBV20-1|-|TRBJ1-1
CSARSGGAEAFF
>TRBV20-1|TRBD2|TRBJ2-5
CSAPLAGGETQYF
>TRBV5-1|-|TRBJ2-1
CASSLQGNRRNEQFF
>TRBV6-2/TRBV6-3|TRBD2|TRBJ2-3
CASSSGTSRCVDTQYF
>TRBV21-1|-|TRBJ1-5
CASSKESQGQGVGQPQHF
>TRBV28|TRBD2|TRBJ2-1
CASSSTGGPGTNEQFF
>TRBV28|TRBD1|TRBJ2-1
CASSLAAYRGEAQFF
>TRBV7-2|-|TRBJ1-4
CASSRIGRNEKLFF
>TRBV6-2/TRBV6-3|-|TRBJ2-3
CASSIDWGLTQYF
>TRBV3-1|TRBD2|TRBJ2-1
CASSQVAGPYNEQFF
>TRBV27|-|TRBJ2-6
CASRPTALPSGANVLTF
>TRBV7-6|-|TRBJ2-1
CASSLVFGTEQFF
>TRBV29-1|-|TRBJ2-5
CSVAPEETQYF
>TRBV20-1|-|TRBJ1-2
CSIQGSDYGYTF